Below, 14 T cell receptor beta chains from the same sample are listed, as sequenced in a study of cytomegalovirus exposure and HLA in healthy donors. The PCR was carried out with 60 Vbeta primers and 13 Jbeta primers. Measured with immunoSEQ multiplex PCR; TCRdb has only the in-frame clones, and not every one. The sample records about 170,000 clones, about 81% being singletons. The sequencing sample was made of PBMCs. The receptor set was obtained from a woman between 18 and 29 years old in good health and CMV-seronegative.

This chain links TRBV2 with TRBJ1-6; D remains ambiguous. V was cut by 1 base and J by 9 bases, with 10 bases left in between. This CDR3 region has 14 residues. The germline V gene has CDR1 SNHLY and CDR2 FYNNEI. This chain's CDR3 is CASSEVGIGSPLHF. The CDR3, as DNA: TGTGCCAGCAGTGAAGTGGGCATTGGTTCACCCCTCCACTTT.

The CDR3 bases are TGCGCCAGCAGCTTGGCTTTTCCCACTACCTCTGGAAACACCATATATTTT. This translates into CASSLAFPTTSGNTIYF. The V call is TRBV5-1, the J call TRBJ1-3; D remains unclear. Germline values: CDR1 SGHRS, CDR2 YFSETQ. The V end was cut by 0 bases, the J end by 0 bases, with 13 bases between. The CDR3 totals 17 residues.

The chain has TRBV7-9 and TRBJ2-7, with TRBD1 matching over 7 bases. With V trimmed by 5 bases and J by 6 bases, 7 bases remained unmatched. Germline CDR1 SEHNR, CDR2 FQNEAQ (reference sequence). This CDR3 comprises 13 residues. The CDR3 sequence: CASSNRQGSEQYF. In nucleotides, the CDR3 is TGTGCCAGCAGCAACCGACAGGGATCCGAGCAGTACTTC.

Of note for this clone: Compared with germline, one end of the junction differs, possibly owing to a read error. V gene TRBV5-1 combines with J gene TRBJ1-4, with 10 nucleotides matching TRBD1. Germline V gene lookup returns CDR1 SGHRS and CDR2 YFSETQ. The CDR3 is 21 residues long. CDR3 in DNA: TGCGCCAGCAGCCCAGAGGGCATAGACAGGGGGCGCGGTGCGGTTCTTGGAAAAACTGTTTTT. This codes for CASSPEGIDRGRGAVLGKTVF. Combining the CDR3 with reference TRBV5-1 and TRBJ1-4 gives the whole variable domain KAGVTQTPRYLIKTRGQQVTLSCSPISGHRSVSWYQQTPGQGLQFLFEYFSETQRNKGNFPGRFSGRQFSNSRSEMNVSTLELGDSALYLCASSPEGIDRGRGAVLGKTVFGSGTQLSVL.

The rearrangement uses TRBV7-9 and TRBJ2-2, with D unclear. V lost 11 bases and J lost 3, with 16 bases in between. The CDR3 runs to 14 residues. CDR1 is SEHNR, CDR2 FQNEAQ, per germline (reference sequence). The DNA of the CDR3 is TGTGCCCAGCATTCCGCGGCGGACACCGGGGAGCTGTTTTTT. This gives the protein CAQHSAADTGELFF.

The genes are TRBV18 and TRBJ2-5; 7 bases align to TRBD1. Trimming at V came to 4 bases and at J to 5 bases, leaving 10 bases not matched to a gene. Germline V gene lookup returns CDR1 KGHSH and CDR2 LQKENI. The CDR3 totals 15 residues. The CDR3 DNA follows: TGTGCCAGCTCACTTCGTACTACAGGGGCGGAGACCCAGTACTTC. Protein sequence: CASSLRTTGAETQYF. Variable domain in full (rest from reference TRBV18 and TRBJ2-5): NAGVMQNPRHLVRRRGQEARLRCSPMKGHSHVYWYRQLPEEGLKFMVYLQKENIIDESGMPKERFSAEFPKEGPSILRIQQVVRGDSAAYFCASSLRTTGAETQYFGPGTRLLVL.

The CDR3 DNA sequence: TGCGCCAGCAGCTTTGGGACTAAACAAGAGACCCAGTACTTC. It encodes CASSFGTKQETQYF. V usage is TRBV5-1 and J usage is TRBJ2-5; 7 positions agree with TRBD2. V gave up 2 bases and J gave up 2 bases; unmatched junction bases: 3. CDR1 is SGHRS and CDR2 is YFSETQ in the germline V gene. The CDR3 contains 14 residues.

The J gene is TRBJ1-5, the V gene TRBV6-1; D unresolved. The germline V gene has CDR1 MNHNS and CDR2 SASEGT. V shed 4 bases and J shed 9 bases, with 7 bases lying between them. This CDR3 has 11 residues. CDR3 nucleotides: TGTGCCAGCAGTGGAGGCGGGCCCCAGCATTTT. It yields the protein CASSGGGPQHF.

The chain joins TRBV10-2 to TRBJ2-3; TRBD1 matches 8 bases. After removal of 6 bases from V and 4 bases from J, the junction contained 9 bases not matched to a gene. The CDR3 spans 15 residues. Germline loops: CDR1 WSHSY, CDR2 SAAADI. The CDR3 region has the DNA TGCGCCAGCAGGGACAGGGTTCCCTTGGCAGATACGCAGTATTTT. This gives the protein CASRDRVPLADTQYF.

The genes are TRBV9 and TRBJ2-3; 10 positions match TRBD2. This CDR3 is built from 17 residues. Germline V gene sequence: CDR1 SGDLS, CDR2 YYNGEE. V lost 4 bases and J lost 3; bases outside the gene matches: 11. The CDR3 DNA sequence: TGTGCCAGCAGCCACAACCCTAGCGGGAGAGGTACAGATACGCAGTATTTT. Translating gives CASSHNPSGRGTDTQYF.

This chain links TRBV5-1 with TRBJ1-3; 8 bases are shared with TRBD1. Germline loops: CDR1 SGHRS, CDR2 YFSETQ. The CDR3 totals 14 residues. The trim removed 6 bases at V and 2 bases at J, leaving 4 bases unmatched. The CDR3 DNA sequence: TGCGCCAGCAAACAGGGGGTGACTGGAAACACCATATATTTT. Residues: CASKQGVTGNTIYF.

This clone has only a few counts. The chain recombines TRBV7-9 with TRBJ2-3; 7 positions match TRBD2. Per germline, CDR1 SEHNR and CDR2 FQNEAQ (reference sequence). The V and J ends lost 5 bases and 6 bases, in that order; junction bases with no gene match: 8. This CDR3 is built from 14 residues. The CDR3: CASSPGTILDTQYF. The CDR3 nucleotides are TGTGCCAGCAGCCCCGGGACTATCCTGGATACGCAGTATTTT.

There are a few counts of this clone. The chain carries TRBV4-1 and TRBJ1-1; D ambiguous. Trimming took off 5 bases at V and 1 base at J, with 11 bases between the two ends. This CDR3 is 14 amino acids long. Germline-derived CDR1 and CDR2 are MGHRA and YSYEKL. The CDR3 nucleotides read TGCGCCAGCAGCATAGGACGGGGGAACACTGAAGCTTTCTTT. Its protein product is CASSIGRGNTEAFF.

The chain uses TRBV11-2 and TRBJ2-6, with TRBD1 identical over 12 bases. Germline V gene lookup returns CDR1 SGHAT and CDR2 FQNNGV. This CDR3 comprises 20 residues. J lost 2 bases, V lost 0 bases, and 8 bases had no gene match. CDR3 bases: TGTGCCAGCAGCTTAGACGTACTAGGGACAGGGGGCGCTGGGGCCAACGTCCTGACTTTC. Translated, it gives CASSLDVLGTGGAGANVLTF.